This is a list of T cell receptor beta chains from one sample in a study of blood T cells in healthy people across ages. TCRdb used MiXCR to reprocess the 5' RACE reads, holding one entry per CDR3 protein. The repertoire includes around 1.1 million distinct CDR3 sequences, under 40% of them detected once, and around 13% sits in the top ten. Sequenced: blood. The source is a man between 18 and 29 years old in good health. Each CDR3 is given with its conserved first and last residue. D genes are given only for firm matches. Expanded clones are given a class, and other clones once, few, many or no size at all.

D: TRBD1
size: NA
J: TRBJ2-3
V: TRBV20-1
DNA: TGCAGTGCTAGAAGGACAGGGTCCGATACGCAGTATTTT
CDR3: CSARRTGSDTQYF

D: NA
size: many
J: TRBJ1-4
V: TRBV3-1
DNA: TGTGCCAGCACACCAGGGGCAACTAATGAAAAACTGTTTTTT
CDR3: CASTPGATNEKLFF

D: NA
size: NA
J: TRBJ1-1
V: TRBV27
DNA: TGTGCCAGCACCTTTCCGGGAGGGGGCACTGAAGCTTTCTTT
CDR3: CASTFPGGGTEAFF

D: TRBD2
size: NA
J: TRBJ2-7
V: TRBV20-1
DNA: TGCAGTGCTAGGAGTGGTAGCGGGAGAGTGGCCGAGCAGTACTTC
CDR3: CSARSGSGRVAEQYF

D: TRBD1
size: few
J: TRBJ2-1
V: TRBV20-1
DNA: TGCAGCCCTACAGGGGGCCACAATGAGCAGTTCTTC
CDR3: CSPTGGHNEQFF

D: NA
size: once
J: TRBJ1-1
V: TRBV7-9
DNA: TGTGCCAGCAGCTTATTCTCCGGGACCTTCGATGGGGACACTGAAGCTTTCTTT
CDR3: CASSLFSGTFDGDTEAFF

D: NA
size: NA
J: TRBJ2-1
V: TRBV13
DNA: TGTGCCAGCCGGATCTGGGGGACTCCACAACAGTTCTTC
CDR3: CASRIWGTPQQFF

D: NA
size: many
J: TRBJ1-5
V: TRBV6-2/TRBV6-3
DNA: TGTGCCAGCAGTTTGGACAACAATCAGCCCCAGCATTTT
CDR3: CASSLDNNQPQHF

D: NA
size: NA
J: TRBJ1-1
V: TRBV7-2
DNA: TGTGCCAGCAGCTCCGGACAGACCTTTGAAGCTTTCTTT
CDR3: CASSSGQTFEAFF

D: TRBD2
size: NA
J: TRBJ2-7
V: TRBV5-1
DNA: TGCGCCAGCAGCTTAACGACTAGCGGGCTCTACAATGAGCAGTACTTC
CDR3: CASSLTTSGLYNEQYF